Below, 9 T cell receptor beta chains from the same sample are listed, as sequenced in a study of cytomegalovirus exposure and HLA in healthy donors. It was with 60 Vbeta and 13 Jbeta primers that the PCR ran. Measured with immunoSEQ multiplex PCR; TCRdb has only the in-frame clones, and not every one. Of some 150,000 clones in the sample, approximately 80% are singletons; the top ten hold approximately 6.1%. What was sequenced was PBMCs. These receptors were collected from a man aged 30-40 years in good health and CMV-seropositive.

CDR3 amino acids: CASTSGGNTDTQYF. Here the CDR3 DNA reads TGCGCCAGTACCAGCGGGGGGAACACAGATACGCAGTATTTT. The rearrangement links TRBV5-1 to TRBJ2-3; 9 bases line up with TRBD2. Germline CDR1 and CDR2: SGHRS and YFSETQ. CDR3 size: 14 residues. V shed 8 bases, J shed 2 bases, and the junction held 6 bases outside the gene matches.

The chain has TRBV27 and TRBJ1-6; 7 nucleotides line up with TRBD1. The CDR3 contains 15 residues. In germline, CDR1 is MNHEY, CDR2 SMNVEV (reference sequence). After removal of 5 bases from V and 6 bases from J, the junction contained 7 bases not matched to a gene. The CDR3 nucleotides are TGTGCCAGCAGTAACAACAGGGGAGGTAATTCACCCCTCCACTTT. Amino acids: CASSNNRGGNSPLHF.

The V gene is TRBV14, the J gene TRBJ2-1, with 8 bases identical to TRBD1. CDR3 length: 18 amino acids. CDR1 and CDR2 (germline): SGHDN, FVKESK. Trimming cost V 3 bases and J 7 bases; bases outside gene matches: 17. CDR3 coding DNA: TGTGCCAGCAGCCAGACAGTCCCCGGGGACAGGCGCAATAATGAGCAGTTCTTC. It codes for CASSQTVPGDRRNNEQFF.

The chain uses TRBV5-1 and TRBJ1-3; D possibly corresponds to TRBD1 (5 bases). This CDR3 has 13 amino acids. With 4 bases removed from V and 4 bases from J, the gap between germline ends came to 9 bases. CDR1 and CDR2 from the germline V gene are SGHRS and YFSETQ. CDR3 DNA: TGCGCCAGCAGCCGGGGGGTCGGAAACACCATATATTTT. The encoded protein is CASSRGVGNTIYF.

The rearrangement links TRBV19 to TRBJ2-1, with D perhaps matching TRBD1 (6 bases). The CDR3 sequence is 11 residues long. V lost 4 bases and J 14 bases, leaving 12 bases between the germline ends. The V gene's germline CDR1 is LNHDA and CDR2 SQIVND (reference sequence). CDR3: CASSTDGDKFF. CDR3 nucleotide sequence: TGTGCCAGTAGTACCGACGGGGACAAGTTCTTC.

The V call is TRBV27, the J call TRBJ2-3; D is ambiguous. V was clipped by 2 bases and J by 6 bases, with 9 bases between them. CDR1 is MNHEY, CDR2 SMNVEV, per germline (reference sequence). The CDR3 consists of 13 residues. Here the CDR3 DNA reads TGTGCCAGCAGTTTACTCGCTACGGATACGCAGTATTTT. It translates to CASSLLATDTQYF.

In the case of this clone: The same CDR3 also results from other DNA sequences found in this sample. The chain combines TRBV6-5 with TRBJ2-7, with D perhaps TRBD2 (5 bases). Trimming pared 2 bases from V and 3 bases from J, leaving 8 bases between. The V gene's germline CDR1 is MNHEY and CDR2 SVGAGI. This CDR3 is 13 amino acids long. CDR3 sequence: CASSYEGSYEQYF. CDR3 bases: TGTGCCAGCAGTTACGAAGGGAGCTACGAGCAGTACTTC.

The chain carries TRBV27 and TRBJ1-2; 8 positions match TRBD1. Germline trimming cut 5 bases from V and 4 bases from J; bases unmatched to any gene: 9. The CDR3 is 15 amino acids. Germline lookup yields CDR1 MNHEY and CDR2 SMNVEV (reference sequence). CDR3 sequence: CASSPGGQGVYGYTF. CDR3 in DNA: TGTGCCAGCAGTCCCGGTGGACAGGGTGTCTATGGCTACACCTTC.

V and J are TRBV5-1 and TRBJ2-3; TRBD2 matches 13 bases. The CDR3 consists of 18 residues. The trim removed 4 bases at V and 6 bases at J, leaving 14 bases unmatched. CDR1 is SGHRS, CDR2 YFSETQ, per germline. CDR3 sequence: CASSIWTSGGSPVDTQYF. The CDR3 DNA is TGCGCCAGCAGCATATGGACTAGCGGGGGCTCCCCAGTGGATACGCAGTATTTT.